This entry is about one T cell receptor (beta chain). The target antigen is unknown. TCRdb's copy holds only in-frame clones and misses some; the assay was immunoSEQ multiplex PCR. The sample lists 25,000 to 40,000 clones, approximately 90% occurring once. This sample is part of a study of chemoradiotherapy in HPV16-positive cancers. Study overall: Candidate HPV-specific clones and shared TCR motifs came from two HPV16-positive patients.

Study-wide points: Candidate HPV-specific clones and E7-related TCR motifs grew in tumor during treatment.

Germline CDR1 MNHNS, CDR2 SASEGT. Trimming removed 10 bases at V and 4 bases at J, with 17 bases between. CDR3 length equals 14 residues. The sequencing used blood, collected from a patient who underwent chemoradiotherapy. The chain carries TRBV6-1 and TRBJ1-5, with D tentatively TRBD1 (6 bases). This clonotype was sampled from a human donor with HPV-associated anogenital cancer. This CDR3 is CATSDSLSNQPQHF. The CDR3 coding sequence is TGTGCCACCTCGGACAGCCTGAGTAATCAGCCCCAGCATTTT.